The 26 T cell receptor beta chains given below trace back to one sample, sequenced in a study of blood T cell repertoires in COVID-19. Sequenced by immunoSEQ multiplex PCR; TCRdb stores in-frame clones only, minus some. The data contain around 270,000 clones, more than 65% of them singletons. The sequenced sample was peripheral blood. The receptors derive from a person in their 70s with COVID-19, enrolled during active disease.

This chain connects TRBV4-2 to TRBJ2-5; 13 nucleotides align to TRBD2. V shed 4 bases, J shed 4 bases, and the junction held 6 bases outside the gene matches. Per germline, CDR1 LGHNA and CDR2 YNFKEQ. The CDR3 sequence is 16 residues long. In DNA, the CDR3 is TGTGCCAGCAGCCCCAGACTAGCGGGAGGCGGAGAGACCCAGTACTTC. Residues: CASSPRLAGGGETQYF.

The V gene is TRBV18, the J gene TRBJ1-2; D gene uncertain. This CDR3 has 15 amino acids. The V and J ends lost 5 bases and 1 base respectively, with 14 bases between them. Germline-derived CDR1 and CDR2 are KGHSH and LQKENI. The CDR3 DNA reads TGTGCCAGCTCAGAAAGTGGGAGCAATAACTATGGCTACACCTTC. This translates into CASSESGSNNYGYTF.

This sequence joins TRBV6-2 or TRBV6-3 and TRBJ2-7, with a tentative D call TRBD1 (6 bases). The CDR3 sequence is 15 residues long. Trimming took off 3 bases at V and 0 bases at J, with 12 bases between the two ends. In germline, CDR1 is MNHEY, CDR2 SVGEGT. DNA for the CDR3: TGTGCCAGCAGTTATGACAGGATTAACTCCTACGAGCAGTACTTC. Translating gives CASSYDRINSYEQYF.

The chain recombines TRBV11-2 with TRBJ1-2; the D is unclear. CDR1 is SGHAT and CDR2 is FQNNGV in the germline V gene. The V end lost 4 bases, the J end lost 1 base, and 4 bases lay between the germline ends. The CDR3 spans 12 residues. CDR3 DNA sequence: TGTGCCAGCAGCTCGAGTAACTATGGCTACACCTTC. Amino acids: CASSSSNYGYTF.

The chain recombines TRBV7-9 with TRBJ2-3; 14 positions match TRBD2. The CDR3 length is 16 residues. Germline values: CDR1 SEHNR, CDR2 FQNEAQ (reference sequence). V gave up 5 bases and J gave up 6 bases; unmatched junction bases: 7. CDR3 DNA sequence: TGTGCCAGCAGCCTGGGGACTAGCGGGAGATCGGATACGCAGTATTTT. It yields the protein CASSLGTSGRSDTQYF.

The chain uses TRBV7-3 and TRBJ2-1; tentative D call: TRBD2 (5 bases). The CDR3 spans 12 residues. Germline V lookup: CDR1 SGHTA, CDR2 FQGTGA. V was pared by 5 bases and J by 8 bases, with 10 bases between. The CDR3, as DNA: TGTGCCAGCAGCAAAACTAGAGATGAGCAGTTCTTC. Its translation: CASSKTRDEQFF.

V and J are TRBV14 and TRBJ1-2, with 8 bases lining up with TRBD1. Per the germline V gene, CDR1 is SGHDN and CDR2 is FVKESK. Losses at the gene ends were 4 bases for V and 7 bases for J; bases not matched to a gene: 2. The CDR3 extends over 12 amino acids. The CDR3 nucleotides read TGTGCCAGCAGCCTGACAGGGGCTGGCTACACCTTC. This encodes CASSLTGAGYTF.

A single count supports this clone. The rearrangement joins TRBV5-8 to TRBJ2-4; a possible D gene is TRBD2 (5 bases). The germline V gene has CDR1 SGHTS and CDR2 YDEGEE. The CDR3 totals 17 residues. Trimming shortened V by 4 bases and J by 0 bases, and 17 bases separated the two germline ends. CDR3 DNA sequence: TGTGCCAGCAGCAGAGGACGGGGAAGCCTAGCCAAAAACATTCAGTACTTC. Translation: CASSRGRGSLAKNIQYF.

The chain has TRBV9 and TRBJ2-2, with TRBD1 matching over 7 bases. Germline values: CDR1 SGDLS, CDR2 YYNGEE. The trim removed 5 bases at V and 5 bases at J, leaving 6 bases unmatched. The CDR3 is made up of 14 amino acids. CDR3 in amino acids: CASRGQPGTGELFF. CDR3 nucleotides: TGTGCCAGCAGGGGACAGCCGGGGACCGGGGAGCTGTTTTTT.

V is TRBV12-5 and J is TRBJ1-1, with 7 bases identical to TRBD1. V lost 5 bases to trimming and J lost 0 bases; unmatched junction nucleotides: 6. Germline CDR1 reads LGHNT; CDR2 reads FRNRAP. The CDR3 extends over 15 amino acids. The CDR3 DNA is TGTGCTAGTGGTCCCGCGGGACAGATGAACACTGAAGCTTTCTTT. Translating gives CASGPAGQMNTEAFF.

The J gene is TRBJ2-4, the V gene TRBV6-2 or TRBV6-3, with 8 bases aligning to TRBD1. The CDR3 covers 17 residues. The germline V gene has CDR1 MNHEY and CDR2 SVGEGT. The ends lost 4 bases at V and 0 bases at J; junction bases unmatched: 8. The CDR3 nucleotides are TGTGCCAGCAGTTCCCTGACAGGGGCTGGAGCCAAAAACATTCAGTACTTC. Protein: CASSSLTGAGAKNIQYF.

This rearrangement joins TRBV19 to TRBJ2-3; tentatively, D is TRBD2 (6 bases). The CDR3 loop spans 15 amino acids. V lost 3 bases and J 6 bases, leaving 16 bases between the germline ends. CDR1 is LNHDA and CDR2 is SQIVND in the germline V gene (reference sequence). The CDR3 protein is CASSISGLTRDTQYF. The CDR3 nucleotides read TGTGCCAGTAGTATTTCGGGACTTACTCGGGATACGCAGTATTTT.

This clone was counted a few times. CDR3 sequence (DNA): TGTGCCAGTCGAACTTCAGGGGCCACCTCTGGGGCCAACGTCCTGACTTTC. This encodes CASRTSGATSGANVLTF. This sequence joins TRBV19 and TRBJ2-6, with D perhaps TRBD1 (6 bases). Germline loops: CDR1 LNHDA, CDR2 SQIVND (reference sequence). Between the trimmed V and J ends, which lost 8 bases and 0 bases, there was a span of 17 bases. The CDR3 has 17 residues.

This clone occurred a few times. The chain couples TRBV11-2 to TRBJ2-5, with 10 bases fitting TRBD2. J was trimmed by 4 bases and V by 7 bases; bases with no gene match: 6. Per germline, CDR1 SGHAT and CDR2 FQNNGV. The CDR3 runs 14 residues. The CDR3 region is CASILAGVTETQYF. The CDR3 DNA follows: TGTGCCAGCATCCTAGCGGGGGTGACAGAGACCCAGTACTTC.

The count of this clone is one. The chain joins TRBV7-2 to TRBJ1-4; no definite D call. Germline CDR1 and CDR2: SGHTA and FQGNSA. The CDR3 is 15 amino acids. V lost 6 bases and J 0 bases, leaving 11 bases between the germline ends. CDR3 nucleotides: TGTGCCAGCAGGCAGTTCATTTCAACTAATGAAAAACTGTTTTTT. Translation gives CASRQFISTNEKLFF.

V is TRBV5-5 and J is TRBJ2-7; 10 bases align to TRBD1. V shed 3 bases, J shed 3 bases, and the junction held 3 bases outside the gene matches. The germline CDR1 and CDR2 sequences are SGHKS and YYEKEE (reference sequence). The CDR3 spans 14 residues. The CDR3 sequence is CASSSTGGDYEQYF. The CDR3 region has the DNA TGTGCCAGCAGCTCGACAGGGGGCGACTACGAGCAGTACTTC.

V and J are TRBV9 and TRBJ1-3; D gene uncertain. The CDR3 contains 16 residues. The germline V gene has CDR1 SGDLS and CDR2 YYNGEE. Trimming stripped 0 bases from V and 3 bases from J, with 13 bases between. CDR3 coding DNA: TGTGCCAGCAGCGTAGATGTCATGGGCCGTGGAAACACCATATATTTT. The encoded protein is CASSVDVMGRGNTIYF. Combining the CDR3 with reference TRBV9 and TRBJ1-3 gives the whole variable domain DSGVTQTPKHLITATGQRVTLRCSPRSGDLSVYWYQQSLDQGLQFLIQYYNGEERAKGNILERFSAQQFPDLHSELNLSSLELGDSALYFCASSVDVMGRGNTIYFGEGSWLTVV.

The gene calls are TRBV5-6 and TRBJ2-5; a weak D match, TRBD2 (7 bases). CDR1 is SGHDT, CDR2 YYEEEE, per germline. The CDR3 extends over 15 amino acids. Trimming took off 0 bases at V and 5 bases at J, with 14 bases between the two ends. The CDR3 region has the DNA TGTGCCAGCAGCTTGGGAGGGGGGGCAGTTGAGACCCAGTACTTC. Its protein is CASSLGGGAVETQYF.

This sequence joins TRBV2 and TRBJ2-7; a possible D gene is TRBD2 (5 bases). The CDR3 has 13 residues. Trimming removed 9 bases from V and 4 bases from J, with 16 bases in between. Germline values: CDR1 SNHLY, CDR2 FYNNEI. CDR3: CASMAGDWYEQYF. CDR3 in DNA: TGTGCCAGTATGGCCGGGGATTGGTACGAGCAGTACTTC.

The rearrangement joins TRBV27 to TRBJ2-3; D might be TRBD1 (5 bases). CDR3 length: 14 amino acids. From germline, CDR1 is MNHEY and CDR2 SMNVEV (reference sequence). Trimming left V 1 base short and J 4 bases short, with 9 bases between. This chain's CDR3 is CASSLWEGADTQYF. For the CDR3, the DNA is TGTGCCAGCAGTTTATGGGAAGGGGCAGATACGCAGTATTTT.

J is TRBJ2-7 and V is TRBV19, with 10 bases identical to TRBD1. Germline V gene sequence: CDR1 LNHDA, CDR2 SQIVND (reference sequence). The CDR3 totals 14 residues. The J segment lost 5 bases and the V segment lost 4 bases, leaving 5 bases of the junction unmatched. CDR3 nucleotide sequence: TGTGCCAGTAGTACCGGGACAGGGGCCAACGAGCAGTACTTC. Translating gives CASSTGTGANEQYF.

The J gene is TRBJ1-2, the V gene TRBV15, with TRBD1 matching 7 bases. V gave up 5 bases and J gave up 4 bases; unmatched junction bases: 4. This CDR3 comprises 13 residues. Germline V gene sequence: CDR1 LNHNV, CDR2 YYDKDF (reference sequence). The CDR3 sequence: CATSGGGLYGYTF. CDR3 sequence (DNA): TGTGCCACCAGCGGAGGGGGCCTCTATGGCTACACCTTC.

CDR3 DNA sequence: TGTGCCAGCAGACGGGACAGGGGACCCTACGAGCAGTACTTC. The encoded protein is CASRRDRGPYEQYF. The V and J genes are TRBV6-5 and TRBJ2-7; 10 bases line up with TRBD1. Trimming took 6 bases from V and 2 from J; bases not matched to a gene: 4. CDR3 size: 14 residues. Germline CDR1 and CDR2: MNHEY and SVGAGI.

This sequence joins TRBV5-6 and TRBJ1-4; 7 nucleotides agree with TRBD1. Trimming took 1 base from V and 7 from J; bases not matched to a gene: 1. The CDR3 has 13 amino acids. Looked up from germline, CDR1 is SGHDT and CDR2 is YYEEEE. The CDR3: CASSLQGVEKLFF. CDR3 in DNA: TGTGCCAGCAGCTTGCAGGGGGTTGAAAAACTGTTTTTT.

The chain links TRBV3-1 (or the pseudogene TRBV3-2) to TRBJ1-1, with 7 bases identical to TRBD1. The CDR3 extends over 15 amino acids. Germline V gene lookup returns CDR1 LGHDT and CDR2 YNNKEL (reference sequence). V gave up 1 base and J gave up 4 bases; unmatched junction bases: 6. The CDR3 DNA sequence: TGTGCCAGCAGCCAAGGTCTTAAGGGGGCCACTGAAGCTTTCTTT. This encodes CASSQGLKGATEAFF.

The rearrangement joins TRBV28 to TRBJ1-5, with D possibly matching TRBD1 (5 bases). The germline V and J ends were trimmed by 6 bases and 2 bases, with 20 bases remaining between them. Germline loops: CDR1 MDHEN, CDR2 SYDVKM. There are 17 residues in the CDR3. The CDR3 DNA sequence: TGTGCCAGCAGCCTGGGATCAGGGCATAGGGGCAATCAGCCCCAGCATTTT. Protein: CASSLGSGHRGNQPQHF. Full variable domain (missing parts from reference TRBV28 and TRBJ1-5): DVKVTQSSRYLVKRTGEKVFLECVQDMDHENMFWYRQDPGLGLRLIYFSYDVKMKEKGDIPEGYSVSREKKERFSLILESASTNQTSMYLCASSLGSGHRGNQPQHFGDGTRLSIL.